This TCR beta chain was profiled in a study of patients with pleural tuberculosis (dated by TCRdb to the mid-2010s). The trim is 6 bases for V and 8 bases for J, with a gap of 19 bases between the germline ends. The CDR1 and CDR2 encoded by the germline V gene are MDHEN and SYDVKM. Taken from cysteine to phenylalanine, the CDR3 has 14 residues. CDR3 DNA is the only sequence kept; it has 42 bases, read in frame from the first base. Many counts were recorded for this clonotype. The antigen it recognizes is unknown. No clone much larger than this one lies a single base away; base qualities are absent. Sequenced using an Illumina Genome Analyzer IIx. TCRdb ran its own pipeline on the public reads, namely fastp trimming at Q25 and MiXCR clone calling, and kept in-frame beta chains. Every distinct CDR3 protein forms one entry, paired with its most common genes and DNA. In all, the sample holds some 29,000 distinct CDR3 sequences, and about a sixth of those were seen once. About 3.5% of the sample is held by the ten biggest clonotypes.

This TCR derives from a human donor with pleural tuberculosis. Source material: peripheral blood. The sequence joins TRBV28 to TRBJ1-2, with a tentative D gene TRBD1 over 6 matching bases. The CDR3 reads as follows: CASSQRRQALGYTF. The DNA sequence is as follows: TGTGCCAGCAGCCAGCGTAGACAGGCCCTAGGCTACACCTTC.